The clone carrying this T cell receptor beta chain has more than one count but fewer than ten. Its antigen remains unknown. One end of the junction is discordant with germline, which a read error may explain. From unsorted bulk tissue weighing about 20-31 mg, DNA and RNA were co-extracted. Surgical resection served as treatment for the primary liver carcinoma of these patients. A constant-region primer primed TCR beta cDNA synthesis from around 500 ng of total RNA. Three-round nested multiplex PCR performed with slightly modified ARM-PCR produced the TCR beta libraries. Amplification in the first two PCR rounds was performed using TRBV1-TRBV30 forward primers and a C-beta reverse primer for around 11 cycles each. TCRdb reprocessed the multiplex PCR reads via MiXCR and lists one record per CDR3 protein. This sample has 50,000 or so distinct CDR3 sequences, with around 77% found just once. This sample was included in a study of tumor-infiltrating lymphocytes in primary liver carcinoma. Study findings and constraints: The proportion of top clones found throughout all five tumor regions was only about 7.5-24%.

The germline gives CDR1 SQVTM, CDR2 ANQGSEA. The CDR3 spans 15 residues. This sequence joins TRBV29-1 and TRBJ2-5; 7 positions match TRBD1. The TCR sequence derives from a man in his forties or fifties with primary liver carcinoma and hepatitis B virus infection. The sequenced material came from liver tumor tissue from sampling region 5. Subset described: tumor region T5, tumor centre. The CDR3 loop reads CRVEADRGRAETQYF. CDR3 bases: TGCAGAGTTGAGGCGGATAGGGGGCGAGCAGAGACCCAGTACTTC.